This is a list of T cell receptor beta chains from one sample in a study of CD8+ T cells in alopecia areata. Profiling relied on immunoSEQ multiplex PCR, and the TCRdb table lists in-frame clones only, not all of them. The sample carries 100,000 to 150,000 clones, 55% to 65% recorded once. The sequenced sample was CD4+ T cells sorted from blood. These receptors were taken from a human donor in good health. Both conserved end residues are trimmed from each CDR3. The order of the fields is V gene, CDR3 length, J gene, CDR3 protein.

TRBV27	12	TRBJ1-3	ASSPGQGGNTIY
TRBV11-2	12	TRBJ2-7	ASSLGTGTYEQY
TRBV5-1	9	TRBJ2-3	ASSFGDTQY
TRBV30	11	TRBJ1-5	AWSLDRTQPQH
TRBV5-1	11	TRBJ2-5	ASSFQLQETQY
TRBV19	11	TRBJ2-5	ASSSQVRETQY
TRBV2	13	TRBJ2-2	ASTEVGARAGELF
TRBV29-1	11	TRBJ1-5	SVGPQGDQPQH
TRBV30	13	TRBJ1-1	AWSVGEGRNTEAF
TRBV27	11	TRBJ2-1	GKGQGLHFGQF
TRBV9	10	TRBJ1-1	ASSSRSTEAF
TRBV4-2	15	TRBJ2-1	ASSQGPGQGLRNEQF
TRBV2	10	TRBJ1-5	ASRESNQPQH
TRBV5-6	12	TRBJ2-3	ASSLGSHTDTQY
TRBV9	13	TRBJ1-2	ASSVAPGTGYGYT
TRBV6-5	12	TRBJ1-1	ASNKRTGHTEAF
TRBV29-1	10	.	SVGTAPYEQY
TRBV29-1	10	TRBJ2-7	SVDRGDYEQY
TRBV30	10	TRBJ2-5	AHGQRQETQY
TRBV27	10	TRBJ2-2	ASSTTDGELF
TRBV30	11	TRBJ1-5	AWDTGSNQPQH
TRBV6-5	12	TRBJ1-3	ASSQAGRGNTIY
TRBV5-1	12	TRBJ2-7	ASSLAGQIYEQY
TRBV9	13	TRBJ1-1	ASSVGGAGNTEAF
TRBV5-1	13	TRBJ2-2	ASSLAGMNTGELF
TRBV27	12	TRBJ1-4	ASSLGSTNEKLF
TRBV7-6	9	TRBJ1-1	ASSPKTEAF
TRBV5-6	13	TRBJ2-2	ASSLAQVNTGELF
TRBV29-1	8	TRBJ1-1	SAGVGQAF
TRBV30	12	TRBJ2-2	AWSVLRAGGELF
TRBV11-2	13	TRBJ2-7	ASSPDGGRGYEQY
TRBV30	11	TRBJ1-2	AWQGNSGYGYT